Sequencing of this T cell receptor beta chain was carried out in a study of T cells in Graves' hyperthyroidism and ophthalmopathy. Lactation, pregnancy, other autoimmune disease or uncontrolled infection excluded patients. Blood dates from first hyperthyroidism diagnosis, before any ophthalmopathy symptoms. Details on this clonotype: Its antigen is still unknown.

The source material, RNA transcripts, was used to amplify TCR beta CDR3 regions. The HTBI primer set drove a first-round RT-PCR of the TCR CDR3. TCRdb called the multiplex PCR reads again in MiXCR, with one record for every CDR3 protein. Of hundreds of thousands of distinct CDR3 sequences listed, more than 15% were seen once; the top ten hold 28%. The CDR3 spans 14 residues. CDR1 is LNHDA, CDR2 SQIVND, per germline (reference sequence). Trimming shortened V by 6 bases and J by 7 bases, and 16 bases separated the two germline ends. Notes on the study in general: Most expanded thyroid clonotypes above 0.001 recurred in blood.

The TCR originated in a woman younger than 35 with Graves' hyperthyroidism that later progressed to Graves' ophthalmopathy. The sample was blood. V gene TRBV19 combines with J gene TRBJ2-1; D possibly corresponds to TRBD2 (5 bases). The CDR3 coding sequence is TGTGCCAGTAGCCCCACGGAGGATGGGAATGAGCAGTTCTTC. Translating it yields CASSPTEDGNEQFF.